The 23 T cell receptor beta chains presented below share a single source sample, sequenced in a study of blood T cell repertoires in COVID-19. Libraries were prepared by immunoSEQ multiplex PCR; TCRdb keeps only in-frame clonotypes and omits some of them. The sample records 250,000 to 300,000 clones, approximately 90% being singletons. The sample consisted of PBMCs or T cells enriched from blood (not recorded which). The receptors here all came from a middle-aged man who had recovered from COVID-19.

This clone appeared once. The V gene is TRBV7-3, the J gene TRBJ1-5; no reliable D call. This CDR3 spans 14 amino acids. The germline CDR1 and CDR2 sequences are SGHTA and FQGTGA. Trimming cost V 2 bases and J 7 bases, with 12 bases left between them. CDR3 region: CASSLEFVGQPQHF. CDR3 nucleotide sequence: TGTGCCAGCAGCTTAGAATTTGTGGGCCAGCCCCAGCATTTT.

This chain uses TRBV6-1 with TRBJ2-7, with 9 nucleotides matching TRBD2. V dropped 3 bases and J dropped 0; count of bases not matched to a gene: 18. The CDR3 has 20 residues. Per germline, CDR1 MNHNS and CDR2 SASEGT. The CDR3 here is CASSDRSSGIQPLPSYEQYF. CDR3 DNA sequence: TGTGCCAGCAGTGACAGGTCTAGCGGGATTCAACCTCTCCCCTCCTACGAGCAGTACTTC.

The chain joins TRBV11-3 to TRBJ2-3, with TRBD2 matching over 9 bases. V trimming: 2 bases; J trimming: 4 bases; junction bases outside the gene matches: 4. Germline values: CDR1 SGHNT, CDR2 YENEEA. The CDR3 covers 15 residues. CDR3 region: CASSLRAGGSDTQYF. CDR3 DNA: TGTGCCAGCAGCTTACGAGCGGGGGGTTCAGATACGCAGTATTTT. Supplemented by reference TRBV11-3 and TRBJ2-3, the full variable domain reads EAGVVQSPRYKIIEKKQPVAFWCNPISGHNTLYWYLQNLGQGPELLIRYENEEAVDDSQLPKDRFSAERLKGVDSTLKIQPAELGDSAVYLCASSLRAGGSDTQYFGPGTRLTVL.

The rearrangement uses TRBV5-1 and TRBJ1-5, with D unresolved. Germline CDR1 SGHRS, CDR2 YFSETQ. The CDR3 runs 13 residues. Trimming shortened V by 5 bases and J by 0 bases, and 6 bases separated the two germline ends. The CDR3 sequence is CASRSSSNQPQHF. For the CDR3, the DNA is TGCGCCAGCAGATCTAGTAGCAATCAGCCCCAGCATTTT.

This sequence joins TRBV19 and TRBJ1-1; 7 bases agree with TRBD1. Trimming cost V 4 bases and J 0 bases; bases outside gene matches: 8. The CDR3 sequence is 16 residues long. Germline-derived CDR1 and CDR2 are LNHDA and SQIVND (reference sequence). The chain's CDR3 is CASSKLMGQMNTEAFF. The DNA for the CDR3 is TGTGCCAGTAGTAAATTGATGGGACAGATGAACACTGAAGCTTTCTTT.

This clone was found once. This chain links TRBV6-4 with TRBJ2-2, with 8 bases fitting TRBD2. The CDR3 is 14 amino acids. The germline V gene has CDR1 MRHNA and CDR2 SNTAGT. V lost 4 bases, J lost 3 bases, and 1 base stayed unmatched. The CDR3 sequence is CASSGGLDTGELFF. Written as DNA, the CDR3 is TGTGCCAGCAGTGGGGGACTAGACACCGGGGAGCTGTTTTTT.

The chain employs TRBV5-1 and TRBJ1-6; D not certain. From germline, CDR1 is SGHRS and CDR2 YFSETQ. The CDR3 consists of 16 residues. V was clipped by 9 bases and J by 0 bases, with 16 bases between them. The DNA of the CDR3 is TGCGCCACCCGGACTGGGCTAAGCTCCTATAATTCACCCCTCCACTTT. Amino acid sequence: CATRTGLSSYNSPLHF.

This chain joins TRBV7-2 and TRBJ1-1; D remains ambiguous. This CDR3 comprises 17 residues. The germline CDR1 and CDR2 sequences are SGHTA and FQGNSA. The germline V and J ends were trimmed by 1 base and 2 bases, with 17 bases remaining between them. CDR3 nucleotides: TGTGCCAGCAGCTTAGAGGTATGGGCCGCGCGTAACACTGAAGCTTTCTTT. Translating it yields CASSLEVWAARNTEAFF.

This clone was counted a few times. The chain employs TRBV5-1 and TRBJ2-3; D uncertain. The CDR3 is 15 amino acids. Germline-derived CDR1 and CDR2 are SGHRS and YFSETQ. V lost 1 base and J lost 2, with 11 bases in between. CDR3 region: CASSLTDSPTDTQYF. The CDR3 nucleotides read TGCGCCAGCAGCTTGACTGATAGCCCCACAGATACGCAGTATTTT. Complete variable domain (other parts from reference TRBV5-1 and TRBJ2-3): KAGVTQTPRYLIKTRGQQVTLSCSPISGHRSVSWYQQTPGQGLQFLFEYFSETQRNKGNFPGRFSGRQFSNSRSEMNVSTLELGDSALYLCASSLTDSPTDTQYFGPGTRLTVL.

This rearrangement joins TRBV7-9 to TRBJ1-4; D remains ambiguous. This CDR3 is built from 16 residues. Germline V gene lookup returns CDR1 SEHNR and CDR2 FQNEAQ (reference sequence). V lost 5 bases and J 0 bases, leaving 13 bases between the germline ends. CDR3 DNA sequence: TGTGCCAGCAGCCCGGCGGATACCGCAACTAATGAAAAACTGTTTTTT. It codes for CASSPADTATNEKLFF.

The chain joins TRBV5-6 to TRBJ1-5, with TRBD1 identical over 8 bases. Trimming removed 0 bases from V and 6 bases from J; junction bases left unmatched: 2. Looked up from germline, CDR1 is SGHDT and CDR2 is YYEEEE. The CDR3 is 14 residues long. The CDR3, as DNA: TGTGCCAGCAGCTTGGCAGGGGGCCCTCAGCCCCAGCATTTT. Its protein is CASSLAGGPQPQHF.

J is TRBJ2-7 and V is TRBV5-1; the D gene is possibly TRBD1 (6 bases). CDR3 size: 16 residues. V lost 4 bases and J lost 0, with 17 bases in between. The germline V gene has CDR1 SGHRS and CDR2 YFSETQ. Here the CDR3 DNA reads TGCGCCAGCAGCATAAAAACAGGGTTGAGCTCCTACGAGCAGTACTTC. This translates into CASSIKTGLSSYEQYF.

V gene TRBV21-1 combines with J gene TRBJ2-7; the table assigns TRBD1, which was not confirmed against the DNA. TRBV21-1 counts as a pseudogene. CDR3 length equals 15 residues. CDR3 bases: TGTGCCAGCGGACAAACTGGGGCGCCCTCCTACGAGCAGTACTTC. It is translated as CASGQTGAPSYEQYF.

CDR3 loop: CASSFTGVDYGYTF. The CDR3 nucleotides read TGTGCCAGCAGCTTCACAGGGGTTGACTATGGCTACACCTTC. The chain has TRBV5-4 and TRBJ1-2, with TRBD1 identical over 7 bases. Per the germline V gene, CDR1 is SGHNT and CDR2 is YYREEE (reference sequence). The CDR3 covers 14 residues. Trimming cost V 2 bases and J 3 bases; bases outside gene matches: 4.

The chain joins TRBV5-1 to TRBJ1-3, with a weak D call TRBD1 (6 bases). The CDR3 runs to 16 residues. Germline V lookup: CDR1 SGHRS, CDR2 YFSETQ. Trimming left V 2 bases short and J 0 bases short, with 12 bases between. The CDR3 is CASSLGQLDSGNTIYF. CDR3 in DNA: TGCGCCAGCAGCTTAGGACAGTTAGACTCTGGAAACACCATATATTTT. Filled out from reference TRBV5-1 and TRBJ1-3, the complete variable domain reads KAGVTQTPRYLIKTRGQQVTLSCSPISGHRSVSWYQQTPGQGLQFLFEYFSETQRNKGNFPGRFSGRQFSNSRSEMNVSTLELGDSALYLCASSLGQLDSGNTIYFGEGSWLTVV.

The chain joins TRBV3-1 (or the pseudogene TRBV3-2) to TRBJ2-5, with D perhaps TRBD2 (5 bases). The ends were cut back, 1 base at V and 5 bases at J, with 8 bases in the middle. This CDR3 has 13 residues. Germline loops: CDR1 LGHDT, CDR2 YNNKEL (reference sequence). DNA of the CDR3: TGTGCCAGCAGCCAAGGAGCGGTGGAGACCCAGTACTTC. It codes for CASSQGAVETQYF.

The J gene is TRBJ2-1, the V gene TRBV7-2, with D possibly TRBD2 on 6 matching bases. This CDR3 has 17 residues. The V and J ends lost 1 base and 7 bases respectively, with 20 bases between them. Germline V gene lookup returns CDR1 SGHTA and CDR2 FQGNSA. Here the CDR3 DNA reads TGTGCCAGCAGCTTAGTTATGGGAGGAACCTCGATGAATGAGCAGTTCTTC. Residues: CASSLVMGGTSMNEQFF.

This chain connects TRBV11-3 to TRBJ2-7; D unclear. Germline CDR1 is SGHNT and CDR2 is YENEEA. The length of the CDR3 is 12 residues. V was shortened by 0 bases and J by 5 bases, with 5 bases between the two germline ends. The CDR3 DNA follows: TGTGCCAGCAGCTTAGATCTCCACGAGCAGTACTTC. Protein product: CASSLDLHEQYF.

The chain has TRBV2 and TRBJ1-1, with 7 positions matching TRBD1. CDR1 is SNHLY, CDR2 FYNNEI, per germline. J gave up 10 bases and V 6 bases, and 5 bases lay outside the gene matches. The CDR3 is 11 amino acids. CDR3 coding DNA: TGTGCCAGCAGGAGGGACAGTGGAGCTTTCTTT. It yields the protein CASRRDSGAFF.

This rearrangement joins TRBV7-9 to TRBJ2-2; 8 nucleotides agree with TRBD1. Germline CDR1 and CDR2: SEHNR and FQNEAQ (reference sequence). J was trimmed by 4 bases and V by 6 bases; bases with no gene match: 4. The CDR3 totals 14 residues. CDR3 residues: CASSWTGSTGELFF. CDR3 nucleotide sequence: TGTGCCAGCAGTTGGACAGGGAGCACCGGGGAGCTGTTTTTT.

As to this clone: Other DNA sequences from this sample encode an identical CDR3 as well. The chain employs TRBV5-1 and TRBJ2-5, with D maybe TRBD1 (5 bases). Per germline, CDR1 SGHRS and CDR2 YFSETQ. The CDR3 loop spans 14 amino acids. Trimming left V 0 bases short and J 0 bases short, with 6 bases between. The CDR3 DNA reads as TGCGCCAGCAGCTTGGGACAGTACCAAGAGACCCAGTACTTC. Translation: CASSLGQYQETQYF. Full variable domain (rest looked up from reference TRBV5-1 and TRBJ2-5): KAGVTQTPRYLIKTRGQQVTLSCSPISGHRSVSWYQQTPGQGLQFLFEYFSETQRNKGNFPGRFSGRQFSNSRSEMNVSTLELGDSALYLCASSLGQYQETQYFGPGTRLLVL.

J is TRBJ1-2 and V is TRBV10-3; 7 bases align to TRBD1. In germline, CDR1 is ENHRY, CDR2 SYGVKD. J gave up 5 bases and V 8 bases, and 5 bases lay outside the gene matches. The CDR3 is 12 residues long. DNA for the CDR3: TGTGCCATCGGACAGGACACGTATGGCTACACCTTC. This gives the protein CAIGQDTYGYTF.

V gene TRBV7-8 combines with J gene TRBJ2-7, with D possibly TRBD1 on 5 matching bases. Germline-derived CDR1 and CDR2 are SGHVS and FQNEAQ. This CDR3 has 12 residues. V lost 5 bases, J lost 6 bases, and 11 bases lay in between. In nucleotides, the CDR3 is TGTGCCAGCAGCCCCAGGGTGGGCGAGCAGTACTTC. It is translated as CASSPRVGEQYF.